The following is a TCR beta chain sequence with its context. The data originate from a study of blood T cell repertoires in COVID-19. Sequenced by immunoSEQ multiplex PCR; TCRdb stores in-frame clones only, minus some. The top ten clones hold roughly 41% of a sample with 63,000 or so clones, around four fifths of them seen once. Germline V gene data show CDR1 as SNHLY and CDR2 as FYNNEI. The V gene lost 7 bases and the J gene lost 8 bases, with 14 bases spanning the gap. The CDR3 has 12 residues. This sequence originates from a human donor in a cohort sampled during active COVID-19. The V call is TRBV2, the J call TRBJ1-2, with D perhaps matching TRBD1 (6 bases). The sample taken for sequencing was peripheral blood. This CDR3 reads CASMTGAGGYTF. The CDR3 bases are TGTGCCAGCATGACAGGTGCGGGCGGCTACACCTTC.